These 17 T cell receptor beta chains share one sample of origin, sequenced in a study of tumor and adjacent non-tumor tissue in lung cancer. The library came from three nested PCR rounds adapted from ARM-PCR protocols. TCRdb redid the calling of the multiplex PCR reads with MiXCR, one entry per CDR3 protein. This sample has about 86,000 distinct CDR3 sequences, with more than 75% found just once. This sample's RNA came from whole unsorted tissue. Distant lung tissue was collected more than 3 cm away from the tumor edge. Sequenced: distant non-tumor lung tissue. These TCRs come from a woman between 50 and 59 years old with non-small cell lung cancer.

With respect to this clonotype: An end of the junction differs from the germline gene, which may be a read error. This chain links TRBV6-6 with TRBJ2-3; D call uncertain. Germline-derived CDR1 and CDR2 are MNHNY and SVGAGI (reference sequence). This CDR3 contains 11 residues. CDR3 sequence reads: CASETVDTQYF. CDR3 sequence (DNA): TGTGCCAGCGAGACTGTAGATACGCAATATTTT.

The rearrangement uses TRBV6-1 and TRBJ2-3, with D perhaps being TRBD1 or TRBD2 (5 bases each). The germline V and J ends were trimmed by 7 bases and 2 bases, with 19 bases remaining between them. The CDR3 totals 16 residues. Germline lookup yields CDR1 MNHNS and CDR2 SASEGT. The CDR3 DNA is TGTGCCAGCATACAGGTAGTCCTAGCCCACACAGATACGCAGTATTTT. This codes for CASIQVVLAHTDTQYF.

The J gene is TRBJ2-2, the V gene TRBV12-3 or TRBV12-4; D is tentatively TRBD1 or TRBD2 (5 bases each). CDR3 length: 15 amino acids. V lost 2 bases and J lost 3, with 10 bases in between. The CDR3 DNA follows: TGTGCCAGCAGTTTAACGACGGGGCACACCGGGGAGCTGTTTTTT. Residues: CASSLTTGHTGELFF.

The CDR3 DNA sequence: TGCGCCAGCAGCCCCCCAGGGAATCTCGGATTTAATGAAAAACTGTTTTTT. Protein sequence: CASSPPGNLGFNEKLFF. The rearrangement joins TRBV4-1 to TRBJ1-4; possible D gene TRBD1, 5 bases. V lost 4 bases and J 4 bases, leaving 19 bases between the germline ends. The CDR3 is 17 amino acids. The germline V gene encodes CDR1 MGHRA and CDR2 YSYEKL.

Concerning this clonotype: One end of the junction varies from germline; a read error may be responsible. V and J are TRBV29-1 and TRBJ2-3, with 7 bases identical to TRBD2. CDR1 and CDR2 (germline): SQVTM, ANQGSEA. This CDR3 contains 15 residues. The CDR3 DNA reads as TGCAGCGTGGTGCTAGCGGAAGCCCGCACAGATATGCAGTATTTT. Amino acids: CSVVLAEARTDMQYF.

The rearrangement links TRBV6-5 to TRBJ2-1, with TRBD2 as a possible D gene (6 bases). CDR1 and CDR2 from the germline V gene are MNHEY and SVGAGI. This CDR3 has 16 amino acids. Trimming left V 6 bases short and J 8 bases short, with 23 bases between. The CDR3 sequence is CASSHPTSGSSHEQFF. The CDR3 DNA is TGTGCCAGCAGCCACCCGACTAGTGGGAGCTCCCATGAGCAGTTCTTC.

This clonotype has a single count. Sequence at one end of the junction differs from germline and may be a read error. The chain has TRBV5-5 and TRBJ1-5; perhaps TRBD1 as D (5 bases). CDR1 and CDR2 from the germline V gene are SGHKS and YYEKEE (reference sequence). This CDR3 has 15 amino acids. DNA for the CDR3: TGTGCCAGCAGCCCGGGGACGGTTCCTAATAAGCCCGAGCATTTT. This codes for CASSPGTVPNKPEHF.

V gene TRBV29-1 combines with J gene TRBJ2-3; 8 bases are shared with TRBD2. Trimming removed 8 bases from V and 8 bases from J; junction bases left unmatched: 15. The CDR3 totals 14 residues. In germline, CDR1 is SQVTM, CDR2 ANQGSEA. The CDR3 loop reads CSSGPPGGAGTQYF. The CDR3 coding sequence is TGCAGCAGTGGGCCACCCGGGGGGGCTGGTACGCAGTATTTT.

To note about this clonotype: The junction departs from germline at one end; a sequencing error may be responsible. The V call is TRBV29-1, the J call TRBJ2-3; 8 bases align to TRBD2. The CDR3 has 16 residues. Germline V CDR1 and CDR2: SQVTM, ANQGSEA. CDR3 residues: CNVENRLAGNTDKQYF. In DNA form, the CDR3 reads TGCAACGTTGAAAATAGGCTAGCGGGTAATACAGATAAGCAGTATTTT.

Worth noting for this clonotype: The junction differs from germline at one of its ends, possibly a read error. The genes are TRBV4-1 and TRBJ2-2, with TRBD1 matching over 7 bases. From germline, CDR1 is MGHRA and CDR2 YSYEKL. The length of the CDR3 is 18 residues. The CDR3: CASSQKAGTAADTGDLFF. Here the CDR3 DNA reads TGCGCCAGCAGCCAAAAAGCCGGGACAGCCGCGGACACCGGGGACCTGTTTTTT.

Of note for this clonotype: One junction end disagrees with the germline gene, perhaps due to a read error. The chain couples TRBV29-1 to TRBJ2-1; possible D gene TRBD2, 5 bases. This CDR3 spans 15 amino acids. The V gene's germline CDR1 is SQVTM and CDR2 ANQGSEA. CDR3 sequence: CRVELSGSSYNEQFF. The CDR3 DNA reads TGCAGGGTTGAACTGTCTGGGAGTTCCTACAATGAGCAGTTCTTC.

This clonotype was observed a single time. This sequence may be a read error, since a much larger clone differs from it by one base. The chain recombines TRBV2 with TRBJ2-3; 7 positions agree with TRBD2. The CDR3 length is 14 residues. CDR1 is SNHLY and CDR2 is FYNNEI in the germline V gene. Trimming took 7 bases from V and 7 from J; bases not matched to a gene: 11. The CDR3: CASTASGRGNTQYF. The CDR3, as DNA: TGTGCCAGCACCGCTAGCGGCCGAGGAAATACGCAGTATTTT.

In the case of this clonotype: A read error may account for a junction end that differs from germline. The CDR3 reads CSVGHRQVSYEQYF. The CDR3 DNA reads as TGCAGTGTTGGCCACAGACAGGTTTCCTACGAGCAGTACTTC. The chain couples TRBV29-1 to TRBJ2-7, with D perhaps TRBD1 (6 bases). Per germline, CDR1 SQVTM and CDR2 ANQGSEA. This CDR3 spans 14 amino acids.

The rearrangement joins TRBV12-5 to TRBJ2-1; tentatively, D is TRBD2 (6 bases). There are 15 residues in the CDR3. CDR1 and CDR2 (germline): LGHNT, FRNRAP. Trimming cost V 2 bases and J 8 bases, with 16 bases left between them. The CDR3 DNA reads TGTGCTAGTGGTTTGTCGGGAGAGGGCGTTCATGAGCAGTTCTTC. Translating it yields CASGLSGEGVHEQFF.

Concerning this clonotype: Mismatch with germline at one junction end may stem from a read error. This rearrangement joins TRBV12-3 or TRBV12-4 to TRBJ2-7; D unclear. This CDR3 is built from 13 residues. The DNA for the CDR3 is TGTGCCGGCAGTTGGATGTTAACCTACGAGCAGTACTTC. Protein: CAGSWMLTYEQYF.

The chain carries TRBV5-4 and TRBJ2-7; D tentatively fits TRBD1 or TRBD2 (5 bases each). Trimming left V 5 bases short and J 5 bases short, with 20 bases between. This CDR3 is 15 amino acids long. Germline-derived CDR1 and CDR2 are SGHNT and YYREEE (reference sequence). The CDR3 nucleotides read TGTGCCAGCAGTGGTATAGGAGAAGGGACCCACGAGCAGTACTTC. Amino acid sequence: CASSGIGEGTHEQYF.

A note on this clonotype: The junction and the germline gene differ at one end; a read error may be behind it. The J gene is TRBJ1-1, the V gene TRBV11-2, with a possible D match to TRBD1 (6 bases). CDR3 size: 15 residues. The germline V gene encodes CDR1 SGHAT and CDR2 FQNNGV. The CDR3 loop reads CASRLGLGANTEAFF. DNA of the CDR3: TGTGCCAGCAGATTAGGGCTGGGGGCGAACACTGAAGCTTTCTTT.